The rows below give T cell receptor beta chains drawn from one sample of a study of T cells after yellow fever vaccination. TCRdb reprocessed the 5' RACE reads via MiXCR and lists one record per CDR3 protein. The sample gives 55,000 or so distinct CDR3 sequences, less than 8% of which show up once; roughly 24% is in the top ten. This specimen was CD8+ T cells not binding an NS4B(214-222) dextramer, sorted from PBMCs, taken around 45 days after the first yellow fever vaccination. The receptors here all came from a young man who received the YFV17D yellow fever vaccine. CDR3s include the opening cysteine and the closing phenylalanine or tryptophan. D genes are given only for firm matches. Size values are once, few and many counts, or a class for expanded clones, and some rows have none.

clone_size: many
j_call: TRBJ2-1
v_call: TRBV18
d_call: .
cdr3_nt: TGTGCCAGCTCACCACCGCAGAGGAATGAGCAGTTCTTC
cdr3_aa: CASSPPQRNEQFF

clone_size: .
j_call: TRBJ2-1
v_call: TRBV5-4
d_call: TRBD1
cdr3_nt: TGTGCCAGCAGCGGGACAGGGTTCCCCTACAATGAGCAGTTCTTC
cdr3_aa: CASSGTGFPYNEQFF

clone_size: .
j_call: TRBJ1-2
v_call: TRBV6-1
d_call: TRBD1
cdr3_nt: TGTGCCAGCAGTGTGGGACAGGGGGCTAACTATGGCTACACCTTC
cdr3_aa: CASSVGQGANYGYTF

clone_size: few
j_call: TRBJ2-7
v_call: TRBV6-5
d_call: .
cdr3_nt: TGTGCCAGCAGTACCGGACAAGCCCCCTACGAGCAGTACTTC
cdr3_aa: CASSTGQAPYEQYF

clone_size: few
j_call: TRBJ2-3
v_call: TRBV12-3/TRBV12-4
d_call: TRBD2
cdr3_nt: TGTGCCAGCAGTCATACTCTAGCGGGGGCCGCAGATACGCAGTATTTT
cdr3_aa: CASSHTLAGAADTQYF

clone_size: few
j_call: TRBJ2-1
v_call: TRBV29-1
d_call: .
cdr3_nt: TGCAGCGGCCAGACAGCAAAAGCCTACAATGAGCAGTTCTTC
cdr3_aa: CSGQTAKAYNEQFF

clone_size: .
j_call: TRBJ2-3
v_call: TRBV18
d_call: .
cdr3_nt: TGTGCCAGCTCACCACGCCCCGGGGCAGGGGACACAGATACGCAGTATTTT
cdr3_aa: CASSPRPGAGDTDTQYF

clone_size: many
j_call: TRBJ2-1
v_call: TRBV19
d_call: TRBD2
cdr3_nt: TGTGCCAGCACAGGACTAGCGGGGTACAATGAGCAGTTCTTC
cdr3_aa: CASTGLAGYNEQFF

clone_size: many
j_call: TRBJ2-1
v_call: TRBV10-3
d_call: .
cdr3_nt: TGTGCCATCAGTGAATCCGGGGAACCCTACAATGAGCAGTTCTTC
cdr3_aa: CAISESGEPYNEQFF

clone_size: few
j_call: TRBJ2-2
v_call: TRBV30
d_call: .
cdr3_nt: TGTGCCTGGAGAAGGTGGCAGGGACGAAACACCGGGGAGCTGTTTTTT
cdr3_aa: CAWRRWQGRNTGELFF

clone_size: .
j_call: TRBJ2-5
v_call: TRBV5-4
d_call: TRBD2
cdr3_nt: TGTGCCAGCAGCCCCGGACTAGCGGGGACCGAGACCCAGTACTTC
cdr3_aa: CASSPGLAGTETQYF

clone_size: few
j_call: TRBJ2-1
v_call: TRBV15
d_call: TRBD2
cdr3_nt: TGTGCCACCAGCAGAGAACTAGCGGGGAACTACAATGAGCAGTTCTTC
cdr3_aa: CATSRELAGNYNEQFF

clone_size: few
j_call: TRBJ1-1
v_call: TRBV7-9
d_call: .
cdr3_nt: TGTGCCAGCAGCCCGATGGCCGGGACAAATAATGAAGCTTTCTTT
cdr3_aa: CASSPMAGTNNEAFF

clone_size: many
j_call: TRBJ1-5
v_call: TRBV27
d_call: .
cdr3_nt: TGTGCCAGCAGTTCGGGGCTAATCCATCAGCCCCAGCATTTT
cdr3_aa: CASSSGLIHQPQHF

clone_size: .
j_call: TRBJ2-1
v_call: TRBV7-9
d_call: TRBD1
cdr3_nt: TGTGCCAGCAGCTTAGCGAGACAGGGGACCAACAATGAGCAGTTCTTC
cdr3_aa: CASSLARQGTNNEQFF

clone_size: few
j_call: TRBJ2-5
v_call: TRBV27
d_call: TRBD1
cdr3_nt: TGTGCCAGCAGTATACCCCGGACAGGGGGCTATCAAGAGACCCAGTACTTC
cdr3_aa: CASSIPRTGGYQETQYF

clone_size: many
j_call: TRBJ1-5
v_call: TRBV27
d_call: .
cdr3_nt: TGTGCCAGCAGTTTAGGGGTTTCCAGCAATCAGCCCCAGCATTTT
cdr3_aa: CASSLGVSSNQPQHF

clone_size: many
j_call: TRBJ2-3
v_call: TRBV29-1
d_call: .
cdr3_nt: TGCAGCGTTGTCGGAGCGGCCAACAGGGATACGCAGTATTTT
cdr3_aa: CSVVGAANRDTQYF

clone_size: many
j_call: TRBJ2-1
v_call: TRBV6-5
d_call: TRBD2
cdr3_nt: TGTGCCAGCAGTTACGTGGGGGGAGCTAGCGGGTACAATGAGCAGTTCTTC
cdr3_aa: CASSYVGGASGYNEQFF

clone_size: .
j_call: TRBJ2-3
v_call: TRBV4-3
d_call: .
cdr3_nt: TGCGCCAGCGGGTCGGCGGACTTCACAGATACGCAGTATTTT
cdr3_aa: CASGSADFTDTQYF

clone_size: .
j_call: TRBJ2-1
v_call: TRBV29-1
d_call: .
cdr3_nt: TGCAGCGTTGAAGGTATAGGGGGCCGGGGGCCAAATGAGCAGTTCTTC
cdr3_aa: CSVEGIGGRGPNEQFF

clone_size: .
j_call: TRBJ1-1
v_call: TRBV4-2
d_call: .
cdr3_nt: TGTGCCAGCAGCCAAGTCTGGACGGAGATTGATGCTTTCTTT
cdr3_aa: CASSQVWTEIDAFF

clone_size: .
j_call: TRBJ1-5
v_call: TRBV29-1
d_call: .
cdr3_nt: TGCAGCGGTGAAGATTGGGGGGATCGGAATCAGCCCCAGCATTTT
cdr3_aa: CSGEDWGDRNQPQHF

clone_size: .
j_call: TRBJ2-7
v_call: TRBV7-2
d_call: .
cdr3_nt: TGTGCCAGCAGCTTAACCGCAGACCCGTGGTGGTTC
cdr3_aa: CASSLTADPWWF

clone_size: .
j_call: TRBJ1-1
v_call: TRBV19
d_call: .
cdr3_nt: TGTGCCAGTAATGATATGGGGACTGAAGCTTTCTTT
cdr3_aa: CASNDMGTEAFF

clone_size: many
j_call: TRBJ1-1
v_call: TRBV2
d_call: TRBD1
cdr3_nt: TGTGCCAGTTATTCAGGGGGCAAAACTGAAGCTTTCTTT
cdr3_aa: CASYSGGKTEAFF

clone_size: many
j_call: TRBJ2-5
v_call: TRBV27
d_call: .
cdr3_nt: TGTGCCAGCAGTCCAAGACTATTGACGCAACAAGAGACCCAGTACTTC
cdr3_aa: CASSPRLLTQQETQYF

clone_size: .
j_call: TRBJ2-7
v_call: TRBV9
d_call: TRBD1
cdr3_nt: TGTGCCAGCAGCGTAGAAGGGACAGGGAAAGACGAGCAGTACTTC
cdr3_aa: CASSVEGTGKDEQYF

clone_size: many
j_call: TRBJ1-5
v_call: TRBV4-3
d_call: .
cdr3_nt: TGCGCCAGCAGCCAAGTTCGGGGTGGCAATCAGCCCCAGCATTTT
cdr3_aa: CASSQVRGGNQPQHF

clone_size: .
j_call: TRBJ2-5
v_call: TRBV12-3/TRBV12-4
d_call: TRBD2
cdr3_nt: TGTGCCAGCAGTTCTGGCGGGGGACAAGAGACCCAGTACTTC
cdr3_aa: CASSSGGGQETQYF

clone_size: few
j_call: TRBJ2-1
v_call: TRBV20-1
d_call: TRBD2
cdr3_nt: TGCAGTGCTAGAGATGCCGAGACTAGCGGGGTTTGGCAGTTCTTC
cdr3_aa: CSARDAETSGVWQFF

clone_size: few
j_call: TRBJ2-3
v_call: TRBV7-3
d_call: TRBD2
cdr3_nt: TGTGCCAGCAGCTACAACTTAGCGGGGAGAGATACGCAGTATTTT
cdr3_aa: CASSYNLAGRDTQYF

clone_size: .
j_call: TRBJ2-1
v_call: TRBV20-1
d_call: TRBD2
cdr3_nt: TGCAGTGCTAGTGGACTAGCGGGGGGCACCTCCTACAATGAGCAGTTCTTC
cdr3_aa: CSASGLAGGTSYNEQFF

clone_size: few
j_call: TRBJ2-5
v_call: TRBV10-3
d_call: TRBD1
cdr3_nt: TGTGCCATCAGTGAGTCGGGACAGGGAACTCTCGAGACCCAGTACTTC
cdr3_aa: CAISESGQGTLETQYF

clone_size: many
j_call: TRBJ1-5
v_call: TRBV7-2
d_call: .
cdr3_nt: TGTGCCAGCAGCCGCTCGACAGTTAATCAGCCCCAGCATTTT
cdr3_aa: CASSRSTVNQPQHF

clone_size: .
j_call: TRBJ2-2
v_call: TRBV5-1
d_call: .
cdr3_nt: TGCGCCAGCAGCCTCTCACGGACGGCAAACACCGGGGAGCTGTTTTTT
cdr3_aa: CASSLSRTANTGELFF

clone_size: many
j_call: TRBJ1-2
v_call: TRBV5-1
d_call: TRBD1
cdr3_nt: TGCGCCAGCAGCTCGGGTGGACAGGGGGCAGACTATGGCTACACCTTC
cdr3_aa: CASSSGGQGADYGYTF

clone_size: few
j_call: TRBJ2-3
v_call: TRBV7-9
d_call: .
cdr3_nt: TGTGCCAGCAGCCAAACTAGCAGGTCAGATACGCAGTATTTT
cdr3_aa: CASSQTSRSDTQYF

clone_size: .
j_call: TRBJ1-2
v_call: TRBV7-2
d_call: .
cdr3_nt: TGTGCCAGCAGCTCCAGTCCCGTGTGGTATGGCTACACCTTC
cdr3_aa: CASSSSPVWYGYTF

clone_size: .
j_call: TRBJ2-2
v_call: TRBV4-1
d_call: .
cdr3_nt: TGCGCCAGCAGCCACCGGACATGGGGGGGCTGGGAGCTGTTTTTT
cdr3_aa: CASSHRTWGGWELFF

clone_size: many
j_call: TRBJ1-1
v_call: TRBV20-1
d_call: .
cdr3_nt: .
cdr3_aa: CSARRNRFTEAFFGQGLEAFF

clone_size: few
j_call: TRBJ1-3
v_call: TRBV11-1
d_call: .
cdr3_nt: TGTGCCAGCAGCTTCCTGAATCCCCGGCAGGGATACTCTGGAAACACCATATATTTT
cdr3_aa: CASSFLNPRQGYSGNTIYF

clone_size: many
j_call: TRBJ2-1
v_call: TRBV7-6
d_call: TRBD1
cdr3_nt: TGTGCCAGCAGCCCCACGACAGGGGACTACAATGAGCAGTTCTTC
cdr3_aa: CASSPTTGDYNEQFF

clone_size: .
j_call: TRBJ2-2
v_call: TRBV2
d_call: .
cdr3_nt: TGTGCCATGTCGAGGACAGCGAACACCGGGGAGCTGTTTTTT
cdr3_aa: CAMSRTANTGELFF

clone_size: many
j_call: TRBJ2-3
v_call: TRBV27
d_call: TRBD1
cdr3_nt: TGTGCCAGCAGTCCTACCACCCTCGGACAGGGGACAGATACGCAGTATTTT
cdr3_aa: CASSPTTLGQGTDTQYF

clone_size: many
j_call: TRBJ2-7
v_call: TRBV20-1
d_call: .
cdr3_nt: TGCAGTGCTAGAGATGACTGGACCTCCTACGAGCAGTACTTC
cdr3_aa: CSARDDWTSYEQYF

clone_size: few
j_call: TRBJ2-3
v_call: TRBV6-1
d_call: .
cdr3_nt: TGTGCCAGCAGCCGTCCAGGGTCCGATACGCAGTATTTT
cdr3_aa: CASSRPGSDTQYF

clone_size: .
j_call: TRBJ1-5
v_call: TRBV19
d_call: TRBD1
cdr3_nt: TGTGCCAGTAGTTTTACAGGGGATCAGCCCCAGCATTTT
cdr3_aa: CASSFTGDQPQHF

clone_size: few
j_call: TRBJ2-3
v_call: TRBV5-1
d_call: TRBD2
cdr3_nt: TGCGCCAGCAGCTTTAGCGGGGGTTTCACAGATACGCAGTATTTT
cdr3_aa: CASSFSGGFTDTQYF

clone_size: .
j_call: TRBJ2-1
v_call: TRBV11-1
d_call: .
cdr3_nt: TGTGCCAGCAGCTTAAATGACTATTCCTACTCCTCCAACAATGAGCAGTTCTTC
cdr3_aa: CASSLNDYSYSSNNEQFF

clone_size: many
j_call: TRBJ2-7
v_call: TRBV5-1
d_call: TRBD2
cdr3_nt: TGCGCCAGCAGCACGGGACTAGCAGGCGACGAGCAGTACTTC
cdr3_aa: CASSTGLAGDEQYF

clone_size: many
j_call: TRBJ2-2
v_call: TRBV19
d_call: .
cdr3_nt: TGTGCCAGTAGTATAGCCCCGGGTACCGGGGAGCTGTTTTTT
cdr3_aa: CASSIAPGTGELFF

clone_size: many
j_call: TRBJ2-4
v_call: TRBV20-1
d_call: TRBD2
cdr3_nt: TGCAGTGCTAGGGACGGGGGGGAGGCCAAAAACATTCAGTACTTC
cdr3_aa: CSARDGGEAKNIQYF

clone_size: few
j_call: TRBJ2-7
v_call: TRBV12-3/TRBV12-4
d_call: .
cdr3_nt: TGTGCCAGCTCGGACGTAGGTACCTACGAGCAGTACTTC
cdr3_aa: CASSDVGTYEQYF

clone_size: many
j_call: TRBJ2-3
v_call: TRBV7-6
d_call: .
cdr3_nt: TGTGCCAGCAGCTTAGAAGAGTGGGGGGATACGCAGTATTTT
cdr3_aa: CASSLEEWGDTQYF

clone_size: few
j_call: TRBJ2-2
v_call: TRBV27
d_call: .
cdr3_nt: TGTGCCAGCAGTCCCGACAGAAACACCGGGGAGCTGTTTTTT
cdr3_aa: CASSPDRNTGELFF

clone_size: many
j_call: TRBJ2-3
v_call: TRBV7-8
d_call: TRBD2
cdr3_nt: TGTGCCAGCAGCCCCCTAACCGGGACTAGCGACACAGATACGCAGTATTTT
cdr3_aa: CASSPLTGTSDTDTQYF

clone_size: .
j_call: TRBJ2-5
v_call: TRBV3-1
d_call: TRBD2
cdr3_nt: TGTGCCAGCAGCCAGGGGATTAGCGGGGAGCCTTTGGGGGACCAGTACTTC
cdr3_aa: CASSQGISGEPLGDQYF

clone_size: .
j_call: TRBJ2-7
v_call: TRBV12-3/TRBV12-4
d_call: TRBD1
cdr3_nt: TGTGCCAGCAGTCCCCGGGACAGCCCCTTCGAGCAGTACTTC
cdr3_aa: CASSPRDSPFEQYF

clone_size: many
j_call: TRBJ2-7
v_call: TRBV7-6
d_call: .
cdr3_nt: TGTGCCAGCAGCTTAGGACAGGTTTACGAGCAGTACTTC
cdr3_aa: CASSLGQVYEQYF